A selection of T cell receptor beta chains follows, all from one sample in a study of blood T cell repertoires in COVID-19. Some clones are missing from TCRdb's copy, which holds only in-frame ones; the method was immunoSEQ multiplex PCR. The table lists about 130,000 clones, roughly 91% of them singletons. The specimen sequenced was peripheral blood. The origin of the receptors is a man in his 60s with COVID-19, enrolled during active disease. Both conserved end residues are part of each CDR3. The D gene is left open where the match is weak. Rows may omit the clone size; those that give it use once, few, many or a size class.

NA,TRBJ1-1,once,TRBV6-5,TGTGCCAGCAGTTACTCGACGGCGGTGAACACTGAAGCTTTCTTT,CASSYSTAVNTEAFF
NA,TRBJ1-2,NA,TRBV28,TGTGCCAGCACGGTCGCCAACTATGGCTACACCTTC,CASTVANYGYTF
NA,TRBJ1-2,NA,TRBV2,TGTGCCAGCACCGGTGGACGGGGTCGGGGCTATGGCTACACCTTC,CASTGGRGRGYGYTF
NA,TRBJ1-5,NA,TRBV6-5,TGTGCCAGCACCAAGATCCAGGGCCCTGGGCAGCCCCAGCATTTT,CASTKIQGPGQPQHF
TRBD1,TRBJ2-5,NA,TRBV4-1,TGCGCCAGCAGCCAAGAAGGTAGTTTTGGGACAGCGCAAGAGACCCAGTACTTC,CASSQEGSFGTAQETQYF
NA,TRBJ1-2,NA,TRBV5-3,TGTGCCAGAAGCTTTCTGAGGCGCTACACCTTC,CARSFLRRYTF
NA,TRBJ2-7,NA,TRBV5-4,TGTGCCAGCAGCCCCCTTCAGGCCCTCTCCTACGAGCAGTACTTC,CASSPLQALSYEQYF
TRBD1,TRBJ1-5,NA,TRBV19,TGTGCCAGTACGGGACAGCCAAATAGCAATCAGCCCCAGCATTTT,CASTGQPNSNQPQHF
NA,TRBJ1-3,NA,TRBV6-5,TGTGCCAGCAGTCCAAGAGGGACTGTCGGAAACACCATATATTTT,CASSPRGTVGNTIYF
NA,TRBJ2-5,NA,TRBV7-3,TGTGCCAGCGGGATACAGGGGGGGAAGAGAGAGACCCAGTACTTC,CASGIQGGKRETQYF
NA,TRBJ2-6,NA,TRBV5-4,TGTGCCAGCAGCTTTGGAGGGACGGGGGCCAACGTCCTGACTTTC,CASSFGGTGANVLTF
NA,TRBJ1-4,NA,TRBV19,TGTGCCAGTAGTCCCCGTAATGAAAAACTGTTTTTT,CASSPRNEKLFF
TRBD2,TRBJ2-5,NA,TRBV2,TGTGCCAGCAGAGCTATAGCGGGGGGGAGCGAGACCCAGTACTTC,CASRAIAGGSETQYF
NA,TRBJ1-2,NA,TRBV19,TGTGCCAGTAGTATATTGGGCGGCTACACCTTC,CASSILGGYTF
TRBD2,TRBJ2-7,NA,TRBV28,TGTGCCAGCTCCGGGACTAGCGAACCCTACGAGCAGTACTTC,CASSGTSEPYEQYF
TRBD1,TRBJ2-1,NA,TRBV5-5,TGTGCCAGCCGGGACAGCAACTCCTACAATGAGCAGTTCTTC,CASRDSNSYNEQFF
TRBD2,TRBJ2-7,NA,TRBV10-3,TGTGCCATCAGTCAGACTAGCGAATTCTACGAGCAGTACTTC,CAISQTSEFYEQYF
TRBD1,TRBJ2-7,NA,TRBV27,TGTGCCAGCAGTGCAACAGGGGGTTTCTACGAGCAGTACTTC,CASSATGGFYEQYF
TRBD1,TRBJ2-2,once,TRBV5-1,TGCGCCAGCAGCTTGGCCGGGACAGGGAGGAACACCGGGGAGCTGTTTTTT,CASSLAGTGRNTGELFF
TRBD1,TRBJ1-4,NA,TRBV18,TGTGCCAGCTCACCCCGCCGTACAGGGGGCGCGTCTGAAAAACTGTTTTTT,CASSPRRTGGASEKLFF
TRBD1,TRBJ1-2,NA,TRBV2,TGTGCCAGCAGTGAACAACAGGGGATCGGTAGTTCTGGCTACACCTTC,CASSEQQGIGSSGYTF
TRBD1,TRBJ1-6,once,TRBV7-2,TGTGCCAGCAGCTTAGCCGACAGGGGTAGGGGAAATAATTCACCCCTCCACTTT,CASSLADRGRGNNSPLHF
NA,TRBJ1-2,NA,TRBV19,TGTGCCAGTAGTATTGGACAGATTAACTATGGCTACACCTTC,CASSIGQINYGYTF
TRBD1,TRBJ2-7,NA,TRBV5-4,TGTGCCAGCAGCACCGGACAGGACTACGAGCAGTACTTC,CASSTGQDYEQYF
NA,TRBJ2-2,NA,TRBV19,TGTGCCAGTACCACCGTCGGGTACCCGAACACCGGGGAGCTGTTTTTT,CASTTVGYPNTGELFF
NA,TRBJ2-5,NA,TRBV10-2,TGCGCCAGCAGGTCGGGACTCCGAGACACGGAGACCCAGTACTTC,CASRSGLRDTETQYF
NA,TRBJ1-1,NA,TRBV19,TGTGCCAGTAGTTGGTCCGGGGGGACTGAAGCTTTCTTT,CASSWSGGTEAFF
TRBD2,TRBJ2-7,NA,TRBV9,TGTGCCAGCAGCGTAAGCGGGGGGACTCCCACCGAGCAGTACTTC,CASSVSGGTPTEQYF
NA,TRBJ1-2,many,TRBV13,TGTGCCAGCAGCTTAGAGGGGGGGAGCTATGGCTACACCTTC,CASSLEGGSYGYTF
NA,TRBJ1-5,NA,TRBV19,TGTGCCAGTAGTGTCAGGGTTGGCCAGCCCCAGCATTTT,CASSVRVGQPQHF
NA,TRBJ1-2,NA,TRBV6-5,TGTGCCAGCACTCAAGGGGCTGGAAACTATGGCTACACCTTC,CASTQGAGNYGYTF
NA,TRBJ1-2,NA,TRBV3-1/TRBV3-2,TGTGCCAGCAGCCACCTACCCAAGCCGACAGTCCACTATGGCTACACCTTC,CASSHLPKPTVHYGYTF
NA,TRBJ1-3,NA,TRBV11-2,TGTGCCAGCCGGGGGGCGTCTGGAAACACCATATATTTT,CASRGASGNTIYF
NA,TRBJ2-4,NA,TRBV5-4,TGTGCCAGCAGCTCCACAGGGGGGGGAAACATTCAGTACTTC,CASSSTGGGNIQYF
NA,TRBJ1-5,NA,TRBV19,TGTGCCAGTAGTATTAGGGGCAGGGGCAATCAGCCCCAGCATTTT,CASSIRGRGNQPQHF
NA,TRBJ2-3,once,TRBV15,TGTGCCACCAGAGTAGGTATAGGGGCGGATACGCAGTATTTT,CATRVGIGADTQYF
TRBD2,TRBJ2-5,NA,TRBV7-2,TGTGCCAGCAGCTTAGCGGAACTAGCGGGGGCGAAGACCCAGTACTTC,CASSLAELAGAKTQYF
NA,TRBJ1-2,NA,TRBV27,TGTGCCAGCAGTCCTGGAGGACAGATAGGCTACACCTTC,CASSPGGQIGYTF
NA,TRBJ2-6,NA,TRBV5-1,TGCGCCAGCAGTCAGGTGGGCTCTGGGGCCAACGTCCTGACTTTC,CASSQVGSGANVLTF
NA,TRBJ1-3,NA,TRBV7-9,TGTGCCAGCAGCTTTAGATTAGGACAGTTAAACACCATATATTTT,CASSFRLGQLNTIYF
TRBD1,TRBJ2-4,NA,TRBV5-1,TGCGCCAGCAGCCCCCAACCCACAGGGGAGGCCAAAAACATTCAGTACTTC,CASSPQPTGEAKNIQYF
TRBD2,TRBJ2-5,NA,TRBV28,TGTGCCAGCACCCCTGGGGGGGAAGAGACCCAGTACTTC,CASTPGGEETQYF